This T cell receptor (beta chain) derives from a study of blood T cell repertoires in COVID-19. Turning to the study itself: The samples span acute and convalescent COVID-19 from the United States, Italy and Spain.

Germline-derived CDR1 and CDR2 are MGHDK and SYGVNS. The CDR3 covers 15 residues. V lost 2 bases to trimming and J lost 2 bases, with 10 bases between them. Clones were sequenced by immunoSEQ multiplex PCR, and TCRdb holds only the in-frame ones, with some missing. The repertoire holds 190,000 or so clones, with about 87% as singletons. The source material was peripheral blood. This TCR derives from a middle-aged man with active or convalescent COVID-19. The rearrangement joins TRBV25-1 to TRBJ2-1; a possible D gene is TRBD2 (7 bases). In DNA form, the CDR3 reads TGTGCCAGCAGTGAAGGGGGGGCTACCTACAATGAGCAGTTCTTC. It yields the protein CASSEGGATYNEQFF.